The 30 T cell receptor beta chains below all came from one sample that was sequenced in a study of Ad26.COV2.S vaccination and SARS-CoV-2 variants (dated by TCRdb to the early 2020s). Receptor libraries were prepared by the immunoSEQ multiplex PCR assay. The table comes from immuneACCESS by way of TCRdb, which keeps in-frame sequences with V and J called. Part of the clones is missing from these tables; in studies checked, under half for an unresolved V gene and the rest for unknown reasons. The sample yields some 190,000 clones; around nine tenths were counted once. The ten biggest clones cover more than 4.5% of the sample. The sample's time point label, decoded: individuals recovered from natural SARS-CoV-2 infection. The sequencing used peripheral blood, collected after recovery from COVID-19. These receptors were collected from a human donor who had recovered from COVID-19.

The chain combines TRBV28 with TRBJ1-3; D perhaps matches TRBD1 (5 bases). The V gene's germline CDR1 is MDHEN and CDR2 SYDVKM. CDR3 length equals 16 residues. Trimming removed 2 bases from V and 0 bases from J, with 11 bases in between. CDR3 in amino acids: CASSLGGPSSGNTIYF. CDR3 bases: TGTGCCAGCAGTTTAGGGGGTCCGAGCTCTGGAAACACCATATATTTT.

This chain joins TRBV5-5 and TRBJ2-7; D call uncertain. The V end lost 4 bases, the J end lost 3 bases, and 11 bases lay between the germline ends. The CDR3 extends over 13 amino acids. The germline V gene has CDR1 SGHKS and CDR2 YYEKEE (reference sequence). The CDR3, as DNA: TGTGCCAGCAGCGCCGACGGGTTCTACGAGCAGTACTTC. Amino acid sequence: CASSADGFYEQYF.

The genes are TRBV6-5 and TRBJ2-5; the D is unclear. The V and J ends lost 0 bases and 3 bases respectively, with 11 bases between them. Germline V CDR1 and CDR2: MNHEY, SVGAGI. This CDR3 has 15 amino acids. CDR3 loop: CASSYSWRSEETQYF. CDR3 bases: TGTGCCAGCAGTTACTCATGGCGTTCTGAAGAGACCCAGTACTTC.

The chain joins TRBV5-1 to TRBJ2-7, with TRBD2 as a possible D gene (5 bases). Germline V lookup: CDR1 SGHRS, CDR2 YFSETQ. This CDR3 region has 15 residues. V was cut by 5 bases and J by 2 bases, with 17 bases left in between. The CDR3 spells CASSSIPGLAYEQYF. The CDR3 DNA reads TGCGCCAGCAGTTCAATCCCGGGATTGGCCTACGAGCAGTACTTC.

The J gene is TRBJ2-1, the V gene TRBV9; D unclear. Deletions cut 2 bases from V and 3 bases from J, with 9 bases between. This CDR3 comprises 14 residues. Germline assignment: CDR1 SGDLS and CDR2 YYNGEE. The CDR3 region has the DNA TGTGCCAGCAGCGTTACAGACGGCTACAATGAGCAGTTCTTC. It yields the protein CASSVTDGYNEQFF. Full variable domain (outside the CDR3, taken from reference TRBV9 and TRBJ2-1): DSGVTQTPKHLITATGQRVTLRCSPRSGDLSVYWYQQSLDQGLQFLIQYYNGEERAKGNILERFSAQQFPDLHSELNLSSLELGDSALYFCASSVTDGYNEQFFGPGTRLTVL.

This clone was seen only once. The CDR3, as DNA: TGTGCCAGCTCACCAGGACTGTTAAACACTGAAGCTTTCTTT. It yields the protein CASSPGLLNTEAFF. The gene calls are TRBV18 and TRBJ1-1; D not resolved. The CDR3 loop spans 14 amino acids. Germline CDR1 reads KGHSH; CDR2 reads LQKENI. V lost 2 bases and J 2 bases, leaving 9 bases between the germline ends.

The rearrangement uses TRBV7-2 and TRBJ2-7, with 11 bases matching TRBD2. Germline loops: CDR1 SGHTA, CDR2 FQGNSA. This CDR3 is built from 12 residues. With 4 bases clipped from V and 10 bases from J, the junction kept 3 bases outside the gene matches. CDR3 sequence reads: CASSYSGGAQYF. CDR3 nucleotide sequence: TGTGCCAGCAGCTATAGCGGGGGGGCACAGTACTTC.

The chain employs TRBV18 and TRBJ1-5, with a tentative D call TRBD1 (5 bases). The CDR3 has 16 residues. CDR1 and CDR2 from the germline V gene are KGHSH and LQKENI. Trimming cost V 5 bases and J 7 bases, with 21 bases left between them. In DNA, the CDR3 is TGTGCCAGCTCATTGTGGCAGGGAGTTTCTGGGCAGCCCCAGCATTTT. Residues: CASSLWQGVSGQPQHF.

This chain uses TRBV11-3 with TRBJ2-1; D is perhaps TRBD1 (5 bases). The CDR3 covers 16 residues. Trimming removed 4 bases at V and 2 bases at J, with 15 bases between. Germline V gene sequence: CDR1 SGHNT, CDR2 YENEEA. CDR3 coding DNA: TGTGCCAGCAGCTCCGTTGGTGGGGCCGCCTACAATGAGCAGTTCTTC. It translates to CASSSVGGAAYNEQFF.

V is TRBV19 and J is TRBJ2-1, with 9 bases lining up with TRBD1. The CDR3 is 14 amino acids. Losses at the gene ends were 10 bases for V and 6 bases for J; bases not matched to a gene: 10. CDR1 is LNHDA and CDR2 is SQIVND in the germline V gene (reference sequence). The CDR3 sequence: CATSRDRVSNEQFF. CDR3 in DNA: TGTGCCACCAGCCGGGACAGGGTATCCAATGAGCAGTTCTTC.

The rearrangement links TRBV5-1 to TRBJ2-6; perhaps TRBD1 as D (5 bases). The CDR3 is 17 amino acids. The V and J ends lost 0 bases and 0 bases respectively, with 10 bases between them. The germline gives CDR1 SGHRS, CDR2 YFSETQ. The CDR3 sequence is CASSLDRFLSGANVLTF. The DNA for the CDR3 is TGCGCCAGCAGCTTGGACAGGTTCCTCTCTGGGGCCAACGTCCTGACTTTC.

The rearrangement joins TRBV11-3 to TRBJ2-3, with TRBD2 matching 7 bases. With 1 base clipped from V and 0 bases from J, the junction kept 7 bases outside the gene matches. Germline V gene lookup returns CDR1 SGHNT and CDR2 YENEEA. CDR3 length equals 17 residues. The CDR3 DNA sequence: TGTGCCAGCAGCTTAGGTCCTAGCGGACCTAGCACAGATACGCAGTATTTT. It specifies CASSLGPSGPSTDTQYF. Together with reference TRBV11-3 and TRBJ2-3, the CDR3 gives the full variable domain: EAGVVQSPRYKIIEKKQPVAFWCNPISGHNTLYWYLQNLGQGPELLIRYENEEAVDDSQLPKDRFSAERLKGVDSTLKIQPAELGDSAVYLCASSLGPSGPSTDTQYFGPGTRLTVL.

This chain connects TRBV7-9 to TRBJ2-1, with 9 bases lining up with TRBD2. Trimming took 5 bases from V and 0 from J; bases not matched to a gene: 14. The CDR3 runs 19 residues. Looked up from germline, CDR1 is SEHNR and CDR2 is FQNEAQ (reference sequence). The DNA of the CDR3 is TGTGCCAGCAGCCGCCGCCCAGCGGGAGGCCTACCCTCCTACAATGAGCAGTTCTTC. Encoded protein: CASSRRPAGGLPSYNEQFF.

The count of this clone is one. The rearrangement joins TRBV25-1 to TRBJ1-1; 9 nucleotides align to TRBD1. The CDR3 loop spans 16 amino acids. Trimming cost V 4 bases and J 3 bases; bases outside gene matches: 9. CDR1 and CDR2 from the germline V gene are MGHDK and SYGVNS. In DNA, the CDR3 is TGTGCCAGCAGTGTAGGACAGGGGATTTGGGACACTGAAGCTTTCTTT. This codes for CASSVGQGIWDTEAFF.

In DNA, the CDR3 is TGTGCCAGTAGTCCCCAGGGGGCGGGGGTGAATGAGCAGTTCTTC. This sequence encodes CASSPQGAGVNEQFF. This rearrangement joins TRBV19 to TRBJ2-1, with D possibly TRBD1 on 8 matching bases. Trimming stripped 5 bases from V and 7 bases from J, with 18 bases between. Germline CDR1 LNHDA, CDR2 SQIVND (reference sequence). This CDR3 is built from 15 residues.

The chain has TRBV11-3 and TRBJ2-3; no clear D. The CDR3 is made up of 14 amino acids. Germline CDR1 is SGHNT and CDR2 is YENEEA. V lost 5 bases and J 0 bases, leaving 9 bases between the germline ends. This chain's CDR3 is CASSLVASTDTQYF. CDR3 DNA: TGTGCCAGCAGCCTCGTTGCTAGCACAGATACGCAGTATTTT.

The chain carries TRBV7-9 and TRBJ2-2, with TRBD1 matching over 7 bases. The V and J ends lost 6 bases and 7 bases, in that order; junction bases with no gene match: 14. From germline, CDR1 is SEHNR and CDR2 FQNEAQ (reference sequence). This CDR3 region has 16 residues. The CDR3 here is CASRPPTGLKVGELFF. For the CDR3, the DNA is TGTGCCAGCAGGCCCCCGACAGGGTTGAAGGTCGGGGAGCTGTTTTTT. Drawing the rest from reference TRBV7-9 and TRBJ2-2, the complete variable domain is DTGVSQNPRHKITKRGQNVTFRCDPISEHNRLYWYRQTLGQGPEFLTYFQNEAQLEKSRLLSDRFSAERPKGSFSTLEIQRTEQGDSAMYLCASRPPTGLKVGELFFGEGSRLTVL.

The chain joins TRBV28 to TRBJ1-2, with D hard to call. CDR1 is MDHEN, CDR2 SYDVKM, per germline. The ends were cut back, 4 bases at V and 4 bases at J, with 13 bases in the middle. The CDR3 has 14 residues. Here the CDR3 reads CASSYPISSYGYTF. DNA of the CDR3: TGTGCCAGCAGTTATCCTATATCGAGCTATGGCTACACCTTC.

J is TRBJ2-5 and V is TRBV29-1; maybe TRBD2 (7 bases). Deletions cut 3 bases from V and 1 base from J, with 12 bases between. Per the germline V gene, CDR1 is SQVTM and CDR2 is ANQGSEA. This CDR3 is 14 amino acids long. CDR3 DNA: TGCAGCGTTGATGGGGGGGGGCCCCAAGAGACCCAGTACTTC. Translated: CSVDGGGPQETQYF.

The rearrangement joins TRBV2 to TRBJ2-2; no firm D call. Germline CDR1 reads SNHLY; CDR2 reads FYNNEI. Trimming took 7 bases from V and 8 from J, leaving 11 bases between them. CDR3 length: 12 amino acids. The CDR3 is CASNFSPGELFF. The CDR3 coding sequence is TGTGCCAGCAATTTTTCACCAGGGGAGCTGTTTTTT.

This clone was detected only a few times. V gene TRBV5-5 combines with J gene TRBJ1-4; D might be TRBD1 (5 bases). CDR1 SGHKS and CDR2 YYEKEE come from the germline V gene (reference sequence). Trimming stripped 4 bases from V and 11 bases from J, with 18 bases between. The CDR3 consists of 14 residues. This CDR3 is CASSPSGGLGKLFF. The DNA for the CDR3 is TGTGCCAGCAGCCCGTCCGGGGGTCTCGGGAAACTGTTTTTT.

V is TRBV5-6 and J is TRBJ1-5, with D uncertain. There are 14 residues in the CDR3. The germline V and J ends were trimmed by 7 bases and 0 bases, with 11 bases remaining between them. Germline V lookup: CDR1 SGHDT, CDR2 YYEEEE. The CDR3 here is CASAPRNSNQPQHF. The CDR3 DNA is TGTGCCAGCGCCCCCCGGAATAGCAATCAGCCCCAGCATTTT.

This clone was recorded only once. The genes are TRBV3-1 (or the pseudogene TRBV3-2) and TRBJ2-1; D could derive from TRBD1 or TRBD2 (5 bases each). The V end lost 4 bases, the J end lost 6 bases, and 22 bases lay between the germline ends. The germline gives CDR1 LGHDT, CDR2 YNNKEL (reference sequence). The CDR3 is 17 residues long. This CDR3 is CASSPALGSPRGNEQFF. The CDR3 DNA reads as TGTGCCAGCAGCCCGGCCCTGGGATCTCCGAGGGGCAATGAGCAGTTCTTC.

The chain uses TRBV11-3 and TRBJ2-2; D is unresolved. Trimming shortened V by 1 base and J by 0 bases, and 9 bases separated the two germline ends. The CDR3 has 16 amino acids. Looked up from germline, CDR1 is SGHNT and CDR2 is YENEEA. The CDR3 is CASSLVKGSNTGELFF. The CDR3 DNA reads as TGTGCCAGCAGCTTAGTGAAGGGTTCGAACACCGGGGAGCTGTTTTTT. Combining the CDR3 with reference TRBV11-3 and TRBJ2-2 gives the whole variable domain EAGVVQSPRYKIIEKKQPVAFWCNPISGHNTLYWYLQNLGQGPELLIRYENEEAVDDSQLPKDRFSAERLKGVDSTLKIQPAELGDSAVYLCASSLVKGSNTGELFFGEGSRLTVL.

The rearrangement links TRBV28 to TRBJ2-5; D may correspond to TRBD1 or TRBD2 (5 bases each). Trimming removed 3 bases from V and 12 bases from J, with 14 bases in between. Germline V lookup: CDR1 MDHEN, CDR2 SYDVKM. The CDR3 sequence is 12 residues long. The CDR3 DNA reads TGTGCCAGCAGTTTTAGAAGGGGAGACGAGTACTTC. It specifies CASSFRRGDEYF. Looking up the rest from reference TRBV28 and TRBJ2-5 gives the full variable domain: DVKVTQSSRYLVKRTGEKVFLECVQDMDHENMFWYRQDPGLGLRLIYFSYDVKMKEKGDIPEGYSVSREKKERFSLILESASTNQTSMYLCASSFRRGDEYFGPGTRLLVL.

This clone was detected once. V gene TRBV28 combines with J gene TRBJ2-7; tentative D call: TRBD2 (6 bases). The CDR3 loop spans 14 amino acids. In germline, CDR1 is MDHEN, CDR2 SYDVKM. The V end was cut by 5 bases, the J end by 7 bases, with 18 bases between. The CDR3 sequence is CASSPPPGEVEQYF. CDR3 DNA sequence: TGTGCCAGCAGTCCCCCCCCGGGGGAGGTTGAGCAGTACTTC. Full variable domain (rest looked up from reference TRBV28 and TRBJ2-7): DVKVTQSSRYLVKRTGEKVFLECVQDMDHENMFWYRQDPGLGLRLIYFSYDVKMKEKGDIPEGYSVSREKKERFSLILESASTNQTSMYLCASSPPPGEVEQYFGPGTRLTVT.

This clone was seen only once. The chain combines TRBV10-1 with TRBJ1-1; 8 nucleotides match TRBD1. Germline-derived CDR1 and CDR2 are WNHNN and SYGVQD (reference sequence). This CDR3 is 15 amino acids long. Unmatched junction bases numbered 10, after V lost 6 bases and J lost 4 bases. The CDR3 DNA reads as TGCGCCAGCAGGCCCGGACAGGGAGGCTCCACTGAAGCTTTCTTT. Protein product: CASRPGQGGSTEAFF.

The V and J genes are TRBV2 and TRBJ1-2, with no clear D. V lost 5 bases to trimming and J lost 6 bases, with 13 bases between them. From germline, CDR1 is SNHLY and CDR2 FYNNEI. The CDR3 covers 13 residues. The DNA of the CDR3 is TGTGCCAGCAGTATGGACCAGAAGAATGGCTACACCTTC. This gives the protein CASSMDQKNGYTF.

The V call is TRBV15, the J call TRBJ2-7; no reliable D call. Germline V gene data show CDR1 as LNHNV and CDR2 as YYDKDF (reference sequence). V was trimmed by 1 base and J by 6 bases, leaving 7 bases between them. This CDR3 contains 12 residues. CDR3 sequence: CATSRGEGEQYF. CDR3 sequence (DNA): TGTGCCACCAGCAGAGGCGAAGGCGAGCAGTACTTC.

The V call is TRBV5-8, the J call TRBJ2-3; 13 bases map to TRBD2. With 0 bases clipped from V and 3 bases from J, the junction kept 4 bases outside the gene matches. The V gene's germline CDR1 is SGHTS and CDR2 YDEGEE. This CDR3 region has 17 residues. CDR3 sequence: CASSLGTSGRGTDTQYF. CDR3 DNA: TGTGCCAGCAGCTTGGGGACTAGCGGGAGAGGGACAGATACGCAGTATTTT.